This T cell receptor beta chain was sequenced for a study of blood T cell repertoires in COVID-19. The sample holds one count of this clone. Sequencing was performed with immunoSEQ multiplex PCR; in TCRdb, only in-frame clones are kept and a portion is missing. Of around 160,000 clones listed, about 86% are singletons. Germline assignment: CDR1 KGHSH and CDR2 LQKENI. Losses at the gene ends were 3 bases for V and 3 bases for J; bases not matched to a gene: 5. The length of the CDR3 is 15 residues. Input material: peripheral blood. The chain combines TRBV18 with TRBJ2-7, with 10 bases aligning to TRBD2. The sequence derives from a woman older than 75 with acute or convalescent COVID-19. The CDR3 DNA is TGTGCCAGCTCACCGGGACTAGCGCAGCGCTACGAGCAGTACTTC. This encodes CASSPGLAQRYEQYF.